This T cell receptor beta chain was sequenced in a study of T cells after yellow fever vaccination. In its sample, this clonotype was seen a few times. Trimming left V 4 bases short and J 0 bases short, with 13 bases between. This CDR3 has 16 amino acids. CDR1 and CDR2 from the germline V gene are LNHNV and YYDKDF (reference sequence). In TCRdb, the 5' RACE reads were re-called with MiXCR into one record per CDR3 protein. Seen here are about 300,000 distinct CDR3 sequences, roughly 7% observed once, and the top ten hold roughly a sixth. The sequence came from a man between 18 and 35 years old who received the YFV17D yellow fever vaccine. The chain has TRBV15 and TRBJ2-1; perhaps D is TRBD1 or TRBD2 (7 bases each). The sequences come from PBMCs, collected 45 days after the first yellow fever vaccination. The chain's CDR3 is CATSTDREGSYNEQFF. In nucleotides, the CDR3 is TGTGCCACCAGCACCGACAGGGAGGGCTCCTACAATGAGCAGTTCTTC.